This T cell receptor beta chain stems from a study of T-cell reconstitution after alpha-beta-depleted transplantation in children. V shed 3 bases, J shed 5 bases, and the junction held 11 bases outside the gene matches. The CDR3 contains 18 residues. Germline V gene lookup returns CDR1 LNHNV and CDR2 YYDKDF (reference sequence). A TCRbeta library incorporating unique molecular identifiers was prepared. TCRdb re-called the PCR reads through MiXCR, storing one row per CDR3 protein. The table records 100,000 to 130,000 distinct CDR3 sequences, approximately 6% of them present only once. The chain joins TRBV15 to TRBJ2-5; 14 bases match TRBD2. This receptor was obtained from a male patient under 10 years old who had a stem cell transplant for acute lymphoblastic leukemia, so the T cells may come from the graft donor. Specimen: PBMCs, mostly from graft donor cells, collected 360 days after TCRalphabeta/CD19-depleted stem cell transplant. Here the CDR3 reads CATSSGPGLAGERETQYF. Written as DNA, the CDR3 is TGTGCCACCAGCAGTGGGCCGGGACTAGCGGGGGAAAGGGAGACCCAGTACTTC.